The text below deals with one T cell receptor (beta chain). Only in-frame clones appear in the TCRdb table, and some are missing; sequencing was by immunoSEQ multiplex PCR. The sample records some 120,000 clones, 75% to 90% being singletons. Trimming cost V 7 bases and J 2 bases; bases outside gene matches: 4. Germline lookup yields CDR1 LNHDA and CDR2 SQIVND (reference sequence). This CDR3 has 13 residues. The sample comes from a study of control samples from healthy donors and cancer patients. Input material: PBMCs. The receptor comes from a woman between 50 and 59 years old with colorectal cancer. This chain joins TRBV19 and TRBJ2-5; 7 nucleotides align to TRBD1. The DNA for the CDR3 is TGTGCCAGTAACAGGGGTCGACAAGAGACCCAGTACTTC. This gives the protein CASNRGRQETQYF.